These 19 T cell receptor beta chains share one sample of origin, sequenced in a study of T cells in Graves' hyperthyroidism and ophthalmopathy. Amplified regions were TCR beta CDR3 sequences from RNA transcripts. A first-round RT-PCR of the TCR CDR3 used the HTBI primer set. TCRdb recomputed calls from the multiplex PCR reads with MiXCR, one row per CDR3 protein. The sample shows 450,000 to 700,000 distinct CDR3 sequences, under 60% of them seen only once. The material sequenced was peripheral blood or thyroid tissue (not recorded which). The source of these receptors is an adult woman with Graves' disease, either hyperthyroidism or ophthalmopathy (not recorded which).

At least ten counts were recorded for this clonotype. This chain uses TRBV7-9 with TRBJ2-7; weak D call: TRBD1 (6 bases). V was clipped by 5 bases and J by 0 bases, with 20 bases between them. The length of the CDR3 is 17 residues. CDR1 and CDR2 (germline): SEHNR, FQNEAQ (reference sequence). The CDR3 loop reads CASSLGGIGAHSYEQYF. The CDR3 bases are TGTGCCAGCAGCCTAGGGGGAATCGGGGCTCACTCCTACGAGCAGTACTTC.

The CDR3 loop reads CAIALTGNQPQHF. The CDR3, as DNA: TGTGCCATCGCGTTGACAGGCAATCAGCCCCAGCATTTT. This sequence joins TRBV10-3 and TRBJ1-5; D is possibly TRBD1 (5 bases). Germline V gives CDR1 ENHRY, CDR2 SYGVKD. V dropped 8 bases and J dropped 2 bases, with 10 bases sitting between them. The CDR3 runs 13 residues.

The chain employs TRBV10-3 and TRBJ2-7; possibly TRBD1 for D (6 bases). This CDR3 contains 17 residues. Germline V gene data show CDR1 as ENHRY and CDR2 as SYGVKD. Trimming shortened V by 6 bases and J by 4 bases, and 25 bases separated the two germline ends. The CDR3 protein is CAISRSTGTTMRYEQYF. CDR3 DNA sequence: TGTGCCATCAGCCGATCGACAGGAACGACCATGAGATACGAGCAGTACTTC.

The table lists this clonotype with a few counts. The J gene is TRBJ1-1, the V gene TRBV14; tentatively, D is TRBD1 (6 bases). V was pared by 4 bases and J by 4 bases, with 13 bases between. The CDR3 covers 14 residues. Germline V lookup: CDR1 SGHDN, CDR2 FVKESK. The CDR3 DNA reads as TGTGCCAGCAGCCCTAAACAGGGTGTCACTGAAGCTTTCTTT. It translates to CASSPKQGVTEAFF.

CDR3 region: CASSIWTGPYEQYF. The CDR3 coding sequence is TGTGCCAGCAGCATCTGGACAGGGCCGTACGAGCAGTACTTC. The chain joins TRBV7-9 to TRBJ2-7, with 8 bases matching TRBD1. V dropped 5 bases and J dropped 4; count of bases not matched to a gene: 7. Looked up from germline, CDR1 is SEHNR and CDR2 is FQNEAQ (reference sequence). This CDR3 has 14 residues.

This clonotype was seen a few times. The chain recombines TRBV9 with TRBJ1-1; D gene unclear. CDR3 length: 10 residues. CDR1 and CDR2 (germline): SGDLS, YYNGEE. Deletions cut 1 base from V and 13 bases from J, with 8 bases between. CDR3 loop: CASSVQRDFF. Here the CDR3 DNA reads TGTGCCAGCAGCGTACAACGGGATTTCTTT.

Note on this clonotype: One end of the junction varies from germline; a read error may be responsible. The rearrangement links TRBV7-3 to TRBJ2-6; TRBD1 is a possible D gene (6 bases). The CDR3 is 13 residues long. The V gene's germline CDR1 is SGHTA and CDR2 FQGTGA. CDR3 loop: CASSLGTTNTEAF. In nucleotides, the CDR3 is TGTGCCAGCAGCTTAGGGACAACGAACACTGAAGCTTTC. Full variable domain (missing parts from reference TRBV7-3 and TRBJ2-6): GAGVSQTPSNKVTEKGKYVELRCDPISGHTALYWYRQSLGQGPEFLIYFQGTGAADDSGLPNDRFFAVRPEGSVSTLKIQRTERGDSAVYLCASSLGTTNTEAFGAGSRLTVL.

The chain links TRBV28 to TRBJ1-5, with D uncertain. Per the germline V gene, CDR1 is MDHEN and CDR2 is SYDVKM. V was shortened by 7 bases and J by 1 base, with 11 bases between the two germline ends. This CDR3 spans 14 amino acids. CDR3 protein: CASKRSYSNQPQHF. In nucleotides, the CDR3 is TGTGCCAGCAAGCGGAGTTACAGCAATCAGCCCCAGCATTTT.

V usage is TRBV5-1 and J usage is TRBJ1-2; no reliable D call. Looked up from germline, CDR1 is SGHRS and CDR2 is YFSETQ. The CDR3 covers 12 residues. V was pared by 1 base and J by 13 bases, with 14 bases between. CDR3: CASSLTDNFFTF. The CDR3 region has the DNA TGCGCCAGCAGCTTGACAGACAATTTTTTCACCTTC.

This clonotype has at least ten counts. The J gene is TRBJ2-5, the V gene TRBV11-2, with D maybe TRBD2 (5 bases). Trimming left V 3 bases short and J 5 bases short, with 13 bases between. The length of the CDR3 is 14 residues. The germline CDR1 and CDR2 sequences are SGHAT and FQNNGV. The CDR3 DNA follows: TGTGCCAGCAGCTTGCTGAGGGTCCGGGAGACCCAGTACTTC. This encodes CASSLLRVRETQYF.

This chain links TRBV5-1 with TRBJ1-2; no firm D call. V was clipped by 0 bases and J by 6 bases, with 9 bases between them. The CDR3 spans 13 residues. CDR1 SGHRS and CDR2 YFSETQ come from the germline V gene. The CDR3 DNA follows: TGCGCCAGCAGCTTGGGTATGGAGGATGGCTACACCTTC. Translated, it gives CASSLGMEDGYTF.

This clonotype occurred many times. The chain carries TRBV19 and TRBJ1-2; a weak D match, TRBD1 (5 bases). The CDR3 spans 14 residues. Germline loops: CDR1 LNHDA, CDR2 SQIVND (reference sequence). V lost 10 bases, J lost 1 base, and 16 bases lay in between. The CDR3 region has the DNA TGTGCCACTCCCCCGGGGGGGGTTAACTATGGCTACACCTTC. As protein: CATPPGGVNYGYTF.

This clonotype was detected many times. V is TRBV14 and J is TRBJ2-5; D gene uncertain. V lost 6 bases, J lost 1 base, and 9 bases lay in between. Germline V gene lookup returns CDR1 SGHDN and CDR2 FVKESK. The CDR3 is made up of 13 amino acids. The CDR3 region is CASSGPAQETQYF. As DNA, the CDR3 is TGTGCCAGCAGTGGACCAGCCCAAGAGACCCAGTACTTC. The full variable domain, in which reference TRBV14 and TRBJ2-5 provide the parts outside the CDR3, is EAGVTQFPSHSVIEKGQTVTLRCDPISGHDNLYWYRRVMGKEIKFLLHFVKESKQDESGMPNNRFLAERTGGTYSTLKVQPAELEDSGVYFCASSGPAQETQYFGPGTRLLVL.

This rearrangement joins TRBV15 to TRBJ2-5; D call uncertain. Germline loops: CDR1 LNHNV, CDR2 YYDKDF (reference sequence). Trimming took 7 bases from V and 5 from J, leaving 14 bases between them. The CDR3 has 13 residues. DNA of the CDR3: TGTGCCACCACTCGGGCTATGGGCGAGACCCAGTACTTC. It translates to CATTRAMGETQYF. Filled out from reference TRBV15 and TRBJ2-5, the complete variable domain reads DAMVIQNPRYQVTQFGKPVTLSCSQTLNHNVMYWYQQKSSQAPKLLFHYYDKDFNNEADTPDNFQSRRPNTSFCFLDIRSPGLGDTAMYLCATTRAMGETQYFGPGTRLLVL.

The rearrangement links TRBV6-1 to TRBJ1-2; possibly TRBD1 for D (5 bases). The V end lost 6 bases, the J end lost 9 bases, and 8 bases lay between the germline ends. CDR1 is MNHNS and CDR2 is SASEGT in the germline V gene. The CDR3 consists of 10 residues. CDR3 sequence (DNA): TGTGCCAGCAGGGAGGACAGCTACACCTTC. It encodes CASREDSYTF.

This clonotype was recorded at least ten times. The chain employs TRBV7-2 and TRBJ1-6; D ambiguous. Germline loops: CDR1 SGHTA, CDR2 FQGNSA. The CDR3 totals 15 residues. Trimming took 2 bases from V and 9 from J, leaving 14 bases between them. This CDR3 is CASSLLWTAGSPLHF. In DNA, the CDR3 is TGTGCCAGCAGCTTACTTTGGACCGCGGGTTCACCCCTCCACTTT.

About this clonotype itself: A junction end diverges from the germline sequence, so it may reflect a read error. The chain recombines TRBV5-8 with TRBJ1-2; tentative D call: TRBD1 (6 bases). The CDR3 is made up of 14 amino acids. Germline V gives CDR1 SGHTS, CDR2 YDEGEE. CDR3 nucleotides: TGCGCCAGCAGCCAAGAAACAGGGTTCGTCGGCTACACCTTC. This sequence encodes CASSQETGFVGYTF.

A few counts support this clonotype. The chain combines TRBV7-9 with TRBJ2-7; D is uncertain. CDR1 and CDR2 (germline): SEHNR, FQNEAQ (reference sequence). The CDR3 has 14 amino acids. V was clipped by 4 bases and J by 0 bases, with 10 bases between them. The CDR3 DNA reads TGTGCCAGCAGCTCCCCCGGGCGCTCCTACGAGCAGTACTTC. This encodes CASSSPGRSYEQYF.

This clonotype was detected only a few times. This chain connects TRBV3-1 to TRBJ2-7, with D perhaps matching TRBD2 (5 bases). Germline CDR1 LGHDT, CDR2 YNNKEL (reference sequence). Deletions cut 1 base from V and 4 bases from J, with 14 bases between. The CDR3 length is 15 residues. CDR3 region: CASSQGIGNSYEQYF. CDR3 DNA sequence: TGTGCCAGCAGCCAAGGTATCGGGAACTCGTACGAGCAGTACTTC.